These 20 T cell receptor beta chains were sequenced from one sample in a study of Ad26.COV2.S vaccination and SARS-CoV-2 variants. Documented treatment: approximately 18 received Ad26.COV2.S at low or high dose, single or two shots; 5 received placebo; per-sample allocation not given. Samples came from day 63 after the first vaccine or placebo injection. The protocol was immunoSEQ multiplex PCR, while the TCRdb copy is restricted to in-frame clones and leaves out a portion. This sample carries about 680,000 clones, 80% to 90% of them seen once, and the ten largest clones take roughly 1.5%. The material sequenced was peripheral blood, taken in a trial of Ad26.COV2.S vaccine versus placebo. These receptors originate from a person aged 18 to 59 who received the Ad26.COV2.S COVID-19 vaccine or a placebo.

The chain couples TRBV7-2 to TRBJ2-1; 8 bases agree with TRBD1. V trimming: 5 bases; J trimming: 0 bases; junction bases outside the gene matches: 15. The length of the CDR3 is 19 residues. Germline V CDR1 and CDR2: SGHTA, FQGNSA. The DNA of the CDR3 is TGTGCCAGCAGCCCAGTCCCGGGACAGGCCCAGCACTCCTACAATGAGCAGTTCTTC. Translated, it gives CASSPVPGQAQHSYNEQFF. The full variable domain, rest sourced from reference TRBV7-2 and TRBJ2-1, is GAGVSQSPSNKVTEKGKDVELRCDPISGHTALYWYRQSLGQGLEFLIYFQGNSAPDKSGLPSDRFSAERTGGSVSTLTIQRTQQEDSAVYLCASSPVPGQAQHSYNEQFFGPGTRLTVL.

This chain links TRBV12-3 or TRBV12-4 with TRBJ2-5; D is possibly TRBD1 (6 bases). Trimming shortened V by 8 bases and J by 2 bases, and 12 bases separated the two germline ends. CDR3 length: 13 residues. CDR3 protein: CASGLGGQETQYF. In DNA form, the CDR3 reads TGTGCCAGCGGGTTAGGGGGTCAAGAGACCCAGTACTTC.

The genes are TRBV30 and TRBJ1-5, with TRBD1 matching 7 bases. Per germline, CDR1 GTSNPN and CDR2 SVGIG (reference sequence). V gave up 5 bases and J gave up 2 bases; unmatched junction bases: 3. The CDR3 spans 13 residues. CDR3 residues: CAWATGGNQPQHF. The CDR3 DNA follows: TGTGCCTGGGCTACAGGGGGCAATCAGCCCCAGCATTTT.

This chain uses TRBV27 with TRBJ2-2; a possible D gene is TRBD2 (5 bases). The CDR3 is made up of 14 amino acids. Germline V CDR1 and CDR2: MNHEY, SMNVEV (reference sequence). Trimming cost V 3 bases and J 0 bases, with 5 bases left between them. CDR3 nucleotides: TGTGCCAGCAGTTTGCGGGCGAACACCGGGGAGCTGTTTTTT. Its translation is CASSLRANTGELFF.

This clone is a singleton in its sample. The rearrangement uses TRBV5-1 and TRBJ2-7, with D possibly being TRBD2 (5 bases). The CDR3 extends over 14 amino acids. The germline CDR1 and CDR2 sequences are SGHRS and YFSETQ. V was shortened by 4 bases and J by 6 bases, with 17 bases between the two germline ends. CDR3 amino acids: CASSPPRVAGEQYF. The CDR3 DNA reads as TGCGCCAGCAGCCCACCCCGGGTCGCGGGCGAGCAGTACTTC.

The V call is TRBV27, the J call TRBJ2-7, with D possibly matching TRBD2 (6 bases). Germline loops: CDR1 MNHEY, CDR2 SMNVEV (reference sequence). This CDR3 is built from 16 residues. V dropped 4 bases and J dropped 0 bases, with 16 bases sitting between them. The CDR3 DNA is TGTGCCAGCAGTTCCCTAGGGGCGGGGAGCTCCTACGAGCAGTACTTC. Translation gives CASSSLGAGSSYEQYF.

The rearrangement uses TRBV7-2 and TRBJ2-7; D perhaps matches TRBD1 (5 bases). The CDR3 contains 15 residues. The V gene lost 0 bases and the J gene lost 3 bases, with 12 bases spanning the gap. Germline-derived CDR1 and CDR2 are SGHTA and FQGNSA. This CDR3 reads CASSLAGRRNYEQYF. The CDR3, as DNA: TGTGCCAGCAGCTTAGCGGGGCGAAGGAACTACGAGCAGTACTTC.

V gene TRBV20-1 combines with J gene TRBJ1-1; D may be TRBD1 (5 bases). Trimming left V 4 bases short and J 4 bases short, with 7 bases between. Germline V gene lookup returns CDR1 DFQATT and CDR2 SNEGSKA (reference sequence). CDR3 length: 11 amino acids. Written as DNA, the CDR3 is TGCAGTGCTAAAGGGACCACTGAAGCTTTCTTT. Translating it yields CSAKGTTEAFF.

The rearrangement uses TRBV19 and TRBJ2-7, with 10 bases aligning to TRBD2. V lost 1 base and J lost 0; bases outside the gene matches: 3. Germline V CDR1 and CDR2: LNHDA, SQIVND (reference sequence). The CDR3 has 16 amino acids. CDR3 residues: CASSIGTSGNSYEQYF. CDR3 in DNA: TGTGCCAGTAGTATAGGGACTAGCGGCAACTCCTACGAGCAGTACTTC.

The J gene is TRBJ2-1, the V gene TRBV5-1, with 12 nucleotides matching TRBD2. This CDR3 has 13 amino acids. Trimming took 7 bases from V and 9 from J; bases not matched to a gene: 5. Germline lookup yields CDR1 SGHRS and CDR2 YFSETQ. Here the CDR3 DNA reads TGCGCCAGCGGACTAGCGGGGAAGAGTGAGCAGTTCTTC. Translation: CASGLAGKSEQFF.

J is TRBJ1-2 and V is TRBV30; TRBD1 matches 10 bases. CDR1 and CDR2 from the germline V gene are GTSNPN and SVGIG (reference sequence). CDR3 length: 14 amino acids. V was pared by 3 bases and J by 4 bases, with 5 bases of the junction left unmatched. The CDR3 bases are TGTGCCTGGAGCAGGGACAGGGGAGGCTATGGCTACACCTTC. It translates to CAWSRDRGGYGYTF.

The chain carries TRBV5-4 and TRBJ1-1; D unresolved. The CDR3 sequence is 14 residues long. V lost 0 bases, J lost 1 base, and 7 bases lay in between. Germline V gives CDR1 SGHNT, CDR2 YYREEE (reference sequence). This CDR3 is CASSLDRRNTEAFF. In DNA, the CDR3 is TGTGCCAGCAGCTTGGACCGACGGAACACTGAAGCTTTCTTT.

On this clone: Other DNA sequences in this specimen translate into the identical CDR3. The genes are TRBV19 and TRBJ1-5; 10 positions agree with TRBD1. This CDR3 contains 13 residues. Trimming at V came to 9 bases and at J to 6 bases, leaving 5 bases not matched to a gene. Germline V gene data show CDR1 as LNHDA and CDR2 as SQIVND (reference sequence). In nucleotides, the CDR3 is TGTGCCAGCAGGGACAGGGGAAGTCAGCCCCAGCATTTT. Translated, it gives CASRDRGSQPQHF.

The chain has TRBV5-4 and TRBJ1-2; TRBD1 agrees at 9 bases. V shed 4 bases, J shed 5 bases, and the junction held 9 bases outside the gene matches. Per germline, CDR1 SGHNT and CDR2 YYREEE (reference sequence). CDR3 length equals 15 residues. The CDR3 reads CASSGTGGGRYGYTF. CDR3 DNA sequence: TGTGCCAGCAGCGGAACAGGGGGCGGAAGATATGGCTACACCTTC. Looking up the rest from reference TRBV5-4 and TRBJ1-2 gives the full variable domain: ETGVTQSPTHLIKTRGQQVTLRCSSQSGHNTVSWYQQALGQGPQFIFQYYREEENGRGNFPPRFSGLQFPNYSSELNVNALELDDSALYLCASSGTGGGRYGYTFGSGTRLTVV.

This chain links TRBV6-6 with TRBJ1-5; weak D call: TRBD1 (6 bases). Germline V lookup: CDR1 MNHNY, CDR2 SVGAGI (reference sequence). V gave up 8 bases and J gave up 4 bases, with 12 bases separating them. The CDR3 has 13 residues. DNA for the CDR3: TGTGCCAGCGAAAAGCAGGGGAATCAGCCCCAGCATTTT. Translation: CASEKQGNQPQHF.

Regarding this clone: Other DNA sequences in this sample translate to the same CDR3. The CDR3 spells CATSRDYSTDTQYF. CDR3 sequence (DNA): TGTGCCACCAGCAGAGACTATAGCACAGATACGCAGTATTTT. The chain employs TRBV15 and TRBJ2-3; D ambiguous. The length of the CDR3 is 14 residues. Per the germline V gene, CDR1 is LNHNV and CDR2 is YYDKDF (reference sequence). Trimming cost V 0 bases and J 0 bases, with 4 bases left between them.

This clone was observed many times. This CDR3 is CASSLQGFGTYEQYF. CDR3 coding DNA: TGTGCCAGCAGCTTACAGGGGTTTGGTACTTACGAGCAGTACTTC. The chain links TRBV7-9 to TRBJ2-7; D possibly corresponds to TRBD1 (6 bases). CDR3 length: 15 amino acids. The V and J ends lost 2 bases and 4 bases respectively, with 15 bases between them. CDR1 and CDR2 from the germline V gene are SEHNR and FQNEAQ (reference sequence).

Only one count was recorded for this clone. The CDR3 loop is CASRGNQSNQPQHF. The CDR3 DNA reads TGTGCCAGCAGGGGAAACCAGAGCAATCAGCCCCAGCATTTT. The chain joins TRBV11-2 to TRBJ1-5; no clear D. Between the trimmed V and J ends, which lost 6 bases and 1 base, there was a span of 10 bases. From germline, CDR1 is SGHAT and CDR2 FQNNGV. This CDR3 has 14 amino acids.

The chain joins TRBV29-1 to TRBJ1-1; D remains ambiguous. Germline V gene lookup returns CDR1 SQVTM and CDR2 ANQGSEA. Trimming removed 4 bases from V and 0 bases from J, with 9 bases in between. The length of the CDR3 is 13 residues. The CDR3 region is CSVADSLNTEAFF. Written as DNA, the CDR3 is TGCAGCGTTGCCGATTCCCTGAACACTGAAGCTTTCTTT. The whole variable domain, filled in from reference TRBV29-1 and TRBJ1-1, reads SAVISQKPSRDICQRGTSLTIQCQVDSQVTMMFWYRQQPGQSLTLIATANQGSEATYESGFVIDKFPISRPNLTFSTLTVSNMSPEDSSIYLCSVADSLNTEAFFGQGTRLTVV.

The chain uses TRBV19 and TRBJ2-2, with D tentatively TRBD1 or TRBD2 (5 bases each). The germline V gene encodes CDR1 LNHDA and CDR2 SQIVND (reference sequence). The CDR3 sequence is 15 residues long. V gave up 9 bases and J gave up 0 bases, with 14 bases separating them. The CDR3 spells CARGSGRSNTGELFF. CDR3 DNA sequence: TGTGCCAGGGGTTCGGGACGGTCGAACACCGGGGAGCTGTTTTTT.